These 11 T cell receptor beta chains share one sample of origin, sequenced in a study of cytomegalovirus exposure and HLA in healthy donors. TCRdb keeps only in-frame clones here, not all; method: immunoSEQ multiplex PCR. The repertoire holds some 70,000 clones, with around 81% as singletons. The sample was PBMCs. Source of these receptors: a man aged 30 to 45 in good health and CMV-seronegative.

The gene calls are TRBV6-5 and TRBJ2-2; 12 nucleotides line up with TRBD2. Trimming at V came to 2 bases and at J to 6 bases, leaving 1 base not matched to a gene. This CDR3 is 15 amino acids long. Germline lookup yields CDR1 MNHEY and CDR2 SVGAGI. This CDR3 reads CASSYASGRAGELFF. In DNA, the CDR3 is TGTGCCAGCAGTTACGCTAGCGGGAGGGCCGGGGAGCTGTTTTTT.

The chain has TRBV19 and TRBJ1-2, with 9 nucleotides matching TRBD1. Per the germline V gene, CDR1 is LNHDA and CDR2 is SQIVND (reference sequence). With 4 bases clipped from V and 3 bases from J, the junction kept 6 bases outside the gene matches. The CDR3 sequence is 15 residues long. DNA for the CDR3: TGTGCCAGTAGTAAGGGACAGGGTGGCGACTATGGCTACACCTTC. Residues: CASSKGQGGDYGYTF.

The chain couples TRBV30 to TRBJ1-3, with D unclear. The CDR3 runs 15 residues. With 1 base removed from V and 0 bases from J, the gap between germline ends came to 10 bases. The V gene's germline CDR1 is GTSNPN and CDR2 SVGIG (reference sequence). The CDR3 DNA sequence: TGTGCCTGGAGTGGTCCCAACAGCTCTGGAAACACCATATATTTT. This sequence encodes CAWSGPNSSGNTIYF.

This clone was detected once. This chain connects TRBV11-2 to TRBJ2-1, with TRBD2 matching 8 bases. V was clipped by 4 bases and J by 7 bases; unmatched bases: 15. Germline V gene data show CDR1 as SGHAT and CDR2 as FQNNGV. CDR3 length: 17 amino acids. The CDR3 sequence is CASSSLRTGGPLNEQFF. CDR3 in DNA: TGTGCCAGCAGCTCCCTCCGCACGGGGGGGCCTTTAAATGAGCAGTTCTTC.

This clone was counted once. CDR3 sequence (DNA): TGTGCCAGCAGTTTGGGGGGACAGGGGGCCTACGAGCAGTACTTC. It encodes CASSLGGQGAYEQYF. The chain couples TRBV28 to TRBJ2-7; TRBD1 matches 11 bases. CDR1 and CDR2 (germline): MDHEN, SYDVKM. The CDR3 spans 15 residues. The V segment lost 3 bases and the J segment 2 bases; nucleotides outside the gene matches: 3.

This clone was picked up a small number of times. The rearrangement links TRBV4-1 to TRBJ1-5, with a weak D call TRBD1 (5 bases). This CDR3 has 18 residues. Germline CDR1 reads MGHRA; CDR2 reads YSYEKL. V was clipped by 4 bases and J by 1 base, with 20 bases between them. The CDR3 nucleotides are TGCGCCAGCAGCCTAGATAGGGCGGGGGGGATAAGCAATCAGCCCCAGCATTTT. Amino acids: CASSLDRAGGISNQPQHF.

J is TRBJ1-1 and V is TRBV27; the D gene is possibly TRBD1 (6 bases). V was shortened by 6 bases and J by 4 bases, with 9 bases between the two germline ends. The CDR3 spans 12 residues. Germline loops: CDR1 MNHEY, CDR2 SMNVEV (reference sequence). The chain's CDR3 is CASRQGRTEAFF. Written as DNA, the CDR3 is TGTGCCAGCAGACAGGGTCGCACTGAAGCTTTCTTT.

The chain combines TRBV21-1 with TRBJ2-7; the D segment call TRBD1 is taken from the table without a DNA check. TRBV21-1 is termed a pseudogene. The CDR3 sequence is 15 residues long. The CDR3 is CASSKEAHRTYEQYV. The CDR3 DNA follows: TGTGCCAGCAGCAAAGAGGCGCACAGGACCTACGAGCAGTACGTC.

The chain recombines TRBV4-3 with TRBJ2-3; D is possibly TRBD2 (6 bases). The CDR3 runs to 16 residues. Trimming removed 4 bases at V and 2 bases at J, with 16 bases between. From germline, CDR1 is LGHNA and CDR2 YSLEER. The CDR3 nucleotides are TGCGCCAGCAGCCCCCGACTAGTTCAATTCACAGATACGCAGTATTTT. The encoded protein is CASSPRLVQFTDTQYF.

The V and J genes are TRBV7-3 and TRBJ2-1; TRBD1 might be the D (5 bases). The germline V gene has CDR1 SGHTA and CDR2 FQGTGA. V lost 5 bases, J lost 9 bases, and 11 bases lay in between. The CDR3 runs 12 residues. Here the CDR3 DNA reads TGTGCCAGCAGCCCAGGGTACGGTGAGCAGTTCTTC. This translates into CASSPGYGEQFF.

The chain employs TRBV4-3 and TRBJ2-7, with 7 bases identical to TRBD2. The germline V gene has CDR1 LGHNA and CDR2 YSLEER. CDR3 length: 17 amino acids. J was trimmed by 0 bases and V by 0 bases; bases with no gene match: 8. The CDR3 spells CASSQDWAGVTSYEQYF. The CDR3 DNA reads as TGCGCCAGCAGCCAAGACTGGGCGGGGGTTACCTCCTACGAGCAGTACTTC.